The following is a T cell receptor (beta chain) sequence with its context. The data stem from a study of blood T cell repertoires in COVID-19. Study-wide background: The United States, Italy and Spain supplied acute and convalescent COVID-19 samples. PBMCs, B-cell-depleted T cells, or T cells were the source of the cDNA or gDNA that made up the material.

Clones were sequenced by immunoSEQ multiplex PCR, and TCRdb holds only the in-frame ones, with some missing. The sample consists of about 80,000 clones, over 75% of them appearing once. V was pared by 0 bases and J by 2 bases, with 9 bases between. From germline, CDR1 is SGHDT and CDR2 YYEEEE. CDR3 length: 14 residues. The receptor's source is a man aged 50-60 years with COVID-19, enrolled during active disease. The J gene is TRBJ2-7, the V gene TRBV5-6, with D perhaps matching TRBD2 (5 bases). Sequenced sample: peripheral blood. The chain's CDR3 is CASSLAGNTYEQYF. CDR3 nucleotide sequence: TGTGCCAGCAGCTTGGCCGGGAACACCTACGAGCAGTACTTC.